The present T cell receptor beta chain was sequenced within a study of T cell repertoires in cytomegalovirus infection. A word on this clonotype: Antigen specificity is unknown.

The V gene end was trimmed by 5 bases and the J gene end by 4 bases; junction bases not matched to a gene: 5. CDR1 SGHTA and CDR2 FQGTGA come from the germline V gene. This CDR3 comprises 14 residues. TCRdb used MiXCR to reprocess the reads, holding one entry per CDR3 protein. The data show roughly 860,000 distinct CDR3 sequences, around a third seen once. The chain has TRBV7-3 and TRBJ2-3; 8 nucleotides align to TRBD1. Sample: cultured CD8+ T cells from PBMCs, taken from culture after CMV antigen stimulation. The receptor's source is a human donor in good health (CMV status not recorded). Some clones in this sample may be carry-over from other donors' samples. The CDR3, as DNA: TGTGCCAGCAGCCCCGGACAGGGTCCAGATACGCAGTATTTT. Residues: CASSPGQGPDTQYF.